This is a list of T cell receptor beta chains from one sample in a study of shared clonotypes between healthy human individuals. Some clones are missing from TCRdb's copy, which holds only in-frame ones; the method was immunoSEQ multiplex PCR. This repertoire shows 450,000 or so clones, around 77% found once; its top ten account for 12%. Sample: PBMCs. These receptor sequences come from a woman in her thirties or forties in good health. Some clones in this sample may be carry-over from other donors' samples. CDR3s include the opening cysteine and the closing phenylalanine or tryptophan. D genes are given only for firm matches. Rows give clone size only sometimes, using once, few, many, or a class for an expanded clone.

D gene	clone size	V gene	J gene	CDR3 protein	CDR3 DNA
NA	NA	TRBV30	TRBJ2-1	CAWSVPTVSSYNEQFF	TGTGCCTGGAGTGTGCCGACAGTCAGCTCCTACAATGAGCAGTTCTTC
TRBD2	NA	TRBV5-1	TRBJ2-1	CASSLGGTSGDNEQFF	TGCGCCAGCAGCTTGGGGGGGACTAGCGGAGACAATGAGCAGTTCTTC
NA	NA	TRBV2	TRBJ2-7	CASSEFEQYF	TGTGCCAGCAGTGAATTTGAGCAGTACTTC
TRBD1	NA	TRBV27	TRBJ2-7	CASSQRDRGLVEQYF	TGTGCCAGCAGTCAAAGGGACAGGGGGCTGGTCGAGCAGTACTTC
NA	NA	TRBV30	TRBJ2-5	CAWSATLSGETQYF	TGTGCCTGGAGTGCCACACTATCAGGGGAGACCCAGTACTTC
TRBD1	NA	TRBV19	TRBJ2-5	CASSMRQGRGETQYF	TGTGCCAGTAGTATGAGACAGGGCAGGGGAGAGACCCAGTACTTC
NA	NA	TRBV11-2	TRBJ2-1	CASSSTLSSYNEQFF	TGTGCCAGCAGCTCCACCCTGAGCTCCTACAATGAGCAGTTCTTC
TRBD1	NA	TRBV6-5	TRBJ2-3	CASSYLGQGADTQYF	TGTGCCAGCAGTTACCTGGGACAGGGCGCAGATACGCAGTATTTT
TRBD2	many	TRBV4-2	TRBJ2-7	CASSQDYGRDEQYF	TGTGCCAGCAGCCAAGATTACGGGAGGGACGAGCAGTACTTC
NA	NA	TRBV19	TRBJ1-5	CASSMMGDGNQPQHF	TGTGCCAGTAGTATGATGGGGGATGGCAATCAGCCCCAGCATTTT
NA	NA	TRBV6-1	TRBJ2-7	CASSEGPGSYEQYF	TGTGCCAGCAGTGAAGGGCCAGGATCCTACGAGCAGTACTTC
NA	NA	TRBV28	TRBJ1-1	CASRTGNTEAFF	TGTGCCAGCCGCACAGGGAACACTGAAGCTTTCTTT
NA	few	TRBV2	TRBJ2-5	CASTGQPGEQYF	TGTGCCAGCACGGGCCAGCCTGGGGAGCAGTACTTC
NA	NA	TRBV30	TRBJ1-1	CASESWNTEAFF	TGTGCCTCCGAGAGTTGGAACACTGAAGCTTTCTTT
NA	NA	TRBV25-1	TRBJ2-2	CASSLSGELFF	TGTGCCAGCAGTTTATCCGGGGAGCTGTTTTTT
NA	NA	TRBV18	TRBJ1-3	CASSLDISSGNTIYF	TGTGCCAGCTCACTAGACATCAGCTCTGGAAACACCATATATTTT
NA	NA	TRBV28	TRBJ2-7	CASSSFYRDEDYEQYF	TGTGCCAGCAGTTCTTTCTATCGGGATGAGGACTACGAGCAGTACTTC
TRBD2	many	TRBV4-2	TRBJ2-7	CASSQEGTSGRNLVYEQYF	TGTGCCAGCAGCCAGGAAGGGACTAGCGGGCGAAACCTAGTCTACGAGCAGTACTTC
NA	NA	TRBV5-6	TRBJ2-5	CASSLGGVLETQYF	TGTGCCAGCAGCTTGGGTGGGGTCTTAGAGACCCAGTACTTC
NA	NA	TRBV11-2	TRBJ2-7	CASSLGSQAAPYEQYF	TGTGCCAGCAGCTTAGGGTCGCAGGCTGCTCCCTACGAGCAGTACTTC
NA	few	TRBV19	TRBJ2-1	CASSTSRQYNEQFF	TGTGCCAGTAGTACTTCCCGACAGTACAATGAGCAGTTCTTC
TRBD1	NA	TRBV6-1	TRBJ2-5	CASSESGQRAQYF	TGTGCCAGCAGTGAATCGGGACAGAGAGCCCAGTACTTC
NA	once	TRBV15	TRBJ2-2	CATSSLLTGELFF	TGTGCCACCAGCAGTCTACTCACCGGGGAGCTGTTTTTT
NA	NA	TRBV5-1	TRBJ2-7	CASSLTSPPLQVTYEQYF	TGCGCCAGCAGCTTGACATCCCCCCCTCTACAGGTAACATACGAGCAGTACTTC
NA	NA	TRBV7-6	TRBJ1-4	CASSTRQAGNEKLFF	TGTGCCAGCAGCACCAGACAGGCTGGTAATGAAAAACTGTTTTTT
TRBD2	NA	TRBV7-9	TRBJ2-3	CASSPGLAGGWDTRYF	TGTGCCAGCAGCCCGGGACTAGCGGGAGGATGGGATACGCGGTATTTT